The 19 T cell receptor beta chains listed next were all sequenced from one sample in a study of T cell clones after liver transplantation. Clones were sequenced by immunoSEQ multiplex PCR, and TCRdb holds only the in-frame ones, with some missing. Altogether about 15,000 clones are present, about four fifths being singletons, with the ten largest covering under 30%. Sequenced material: CD8+ T cells from blood, taken 47 months after liver transplant. The receptors shown here come from a human patient who received a liver transplant. Some of the T cells may derive from the graft donor.

The chain is built from TRBV11-2 and TRBJ2-1, with TRBD2 matching 9 bases. Germline V lookup: CDR1 SGHAT, CDR2 FQNNGV. The V segment lost 1 base and the J segment 15 bases; nucleotides outside the gene matches: 7. CDR3 length equals 13 residues. The CDR3 loop reads CASSLGAPGLAFF. The DNA of the CDR3 is TGTGCCAGCAGCTTAGGGGCTCCGGGACTAGCGTTCTTC.

The chain couples TRBV4-3 to TRBJ1-1; D perhaps matches TRBD1 (6 bases). The CDR3 has 13 residues. Deletions cut 1 base from V and 7 bases from J, with 10 bases between. Germline V gene lookup returns CDR1 LGHNA and CDR2 YSLEER. CDR3 bases: TGCGCCAGCAGCCAAGGCGGGGGCCTTGAAGCTTTCTTT. The encoded protein is CASSQGGGLEAFF.

The V call is TRBV6-6, the J call TRBJ1-4; TRBD1 is a possible D gene (5 bases). This CDR3 spans 14 amino acids. In germline, CDR1 is MNHNY, CDR2 SVGAGI (reference sequence). V lost 7 bases, J lost 5 bases, and 14 bases lay in between. In DNA, the CDR3 is TGTGCCAGCAATGGGCGGGGGGTGAATGAAAAACTGTTTTTT. It codes for CASNGRGVNEKLFF.

The rearrangement joins TRBV18 to TRBJ1-6, with D maybe TRBD1 (6 bases). The CDR3 is 14 amino acids. V lost 6 bases, J lost 7 bases, and 13 bases lay in between. Germline loops: CDR1 KGHSH, CDR2 LQKENI. CDR3 in amino acids: CASSSDSLNSPLHF. The CDR3 DNA sequence: TGTGCCAGCTCTTCGGACAGTTTGAATTCACCCCTCCACTTT.

J is TRBJ1-4 and V is TRBV28; 9 bases fit TRBD1. The germline CDR1 and CDR2 sequences are MDHEN and SYDVKM. Trimming removed 2 bases from V and 6 bases from J; junction bases left unmatched: 7. The CDR3 spans 16 residues. This chain's CDR3 is CASSLTGGGTDEKLFF. In DNA, the CDR3 is TGTGCCAGCAGTTTAACAGGGGGCGGCACGGATGAAAAACTGTTTTTT.

The chain couples TRBV5-4 to TRBJ2-5; 9 nucleotides agree with TRBD1. Germline CDR1 is SGHNT and CDR2 is YYREEE (reference sequence). The CDR3 loop spans 14 amino acids. With 4 bases clipped from V and 5 bases from J, the junction kept 6 bases outside the gene matches. CDR3 region: CASSLRTGAETQYF. The CDR3 DNA is TGTGCCAGCAGCCTAAGGACAGGGGCTGAGACCCAGTACTTC.

CDR3 amino acids: CASSSRGAVVETQYF. As DNA, the CDR3 is TGTGCCAGCAGCTCACGGGGGGCCGTGGTGGAGACCCAGTACTTC. The chain recombines TRBV7-3 with TRBJ2-5; a possible D gene is TRBD2 (7 bases). The germline V gene has CDR1 SGHTA and CDR2 FQGTGA. This CDR3 spans 15 amino acids. Trimming shortened V by 4 bases and J by 5 bases, and 17 bases separated the two germline ends.

In this sample, this clone turned up once. This sequence joins TRBV7-3 and TRBJ1-1, with unresolved D. From germline, CDR1 is SGHTA and CDR2 FQGTGA. Trimming cost V 5 bases and J 11 bases, with 21 bases left between them. This CDR3 region has 14 residues. The CDR3 sequence is CASSPEDGSPFAFF. In DNA, the CDR3 is TGTGCCAGCAGCCCCGAGGACGGTTCCCCTTTTGCTTTCTTT.

The CDR3 loop is CATFAGGYNEQFF. Written as DNA, the CDR3 is TGTGCCACCTTTGCGGGGGGCTACAATGAGCAGTTCTTC. This rearrangement joins TRBV10-3 to TRBJ2-1, with TRBD2 matching over 8 bases. Germline V gene data show CDR1 as ENHRY and CDR2 as SYGVKD. The ends lost 10 bases at V and 3 bases at J; junction bases unmatched: 5. The CDR3 is 13 amino acids.

This chain connects TRBV5-4 to TRBJ2-7; D is unclear. The CDR3 runs 11 residues. V dropped 2 bases and J dropped 3 bases, with 3 bases sitting between them. CDR1 and CDR2 from the germline V gene are SGHNT and YYREEE (reference sequence). The DNA of the CDR3 is TGTGCCAGCAGCTTTGACTACGAGCAGTACTTC. Protein product: CASSFDYEQYF.

This clone appeared once. The rearrangement links TRBV7-6 to TRBJ2-7, with unresolved D. The CDR3 is 13 amino acids. Germline V gene data show CDR1 as SGHVS and CDR2 as FNYEAQ. V gave up 1 base and J gave up 4 bases, with 8 bases separating them. DNA of the CDR3: TGTGCCAGCAGCTTAGAGTCGTGGTACGAGCAGTACTTC. It encodes CASSLESWYEQYF.

The gene calls are TRBV19 and TRBJ2-1; 10 bases fit TRBD2. CDR1 is LNHDA, CDR2 SQIVND, per germline (reference sequence). The ends lost 5 bases at V and 4 bases at J; junction bases unmatched: 8. The CDR3 totals 16 residues. The CDR3 reads CASSLLGTSAYNEQFF. The CDR3 nucleotides are TGTGCCAGTAGTCTCCTCGGGACTAGCGCTTACAATGAGCAGTTCTTC.

This rearrangement joins TRBV6-5 to TRBJ2-7; D is perhaps TRBD2 (5 bases). The CDR3 consists of 15 residues. Germline-derived CDR1 and CDR2 are MNHEY and SVGAGI. Trimming took 2 bases from V and 3 from J, leaving 14 bases between them. The CDR3 is CASSYGSAVNYEQYF. The CDR3 nucleotides read TGTGCCAGCAGTTACGGGAGTGCGGTTAACTACGAGCAGTACTTC.

The chain employs TRBV9 and TRBJ2-1; 9 bases are a match to TRBD2. The CDR3 covers 15 residues. The germline CDR1 and CDR2 sequences are SGDLS and YYNGEE. V lost 2 bases, J lost 8 bases, and 8 bases stayed unmatched. CDR3 loop: CASSVKGTSIDEQFF. CDR3 nucleotide sequence: TGTGCCAGCAGCGTGAAGGGGACTAGCATTGATGAGCAGTTCTTC.

This clone was found once. This chain links TRBV27 with TRBJ2-7, with D unclear. The germline V gene has CDR1 MNHEY and CDR2 SMNVEV (reference sequence). Trimming took off 0 bases at V and 3 bases at J, with 12 bases between the two ends. This CDR3 region has 15 residues. The CDR3 is CASSLSGVGYYEQYF. The CDR3 DNA reads TGTGCCAGCAGTTTATCGGGTGTGGGTTACTACGAGCAGTACTTC.

The chain employs TRBV7-6 and TRBJ2-7; TRBD2 is a possible D gene (5 bases). The CDR3 totals 16 residues. The ends were cut back, 5 bases at V and 0 bases at J, with 17 bases in the middle. The V gene's germline CDR1 is SGHVS and CDR2 FNYEAQ. The CDR3 sequence is CASSPFVRESSYEQYF. In DNA, the CDR3 is TGTGCCAGCAGCCCCTTCGTGAGGGAGTCCTCCTACGAGCAGTACTTC.

This rearrangement joins TRBV7-9 to TRBJ2-7; no reliable D call. V was trimmed by 1 base and J by 2 bases, leaving 9 bases between them. Germline V gene lookup returns CDR1 SEHNR and CDR2 FQNEAQ (reference sequence). The CDR3 spans 14 residues. The CDR3 region has the DNA TGTGCCAGCAGCTTAGATGGGGTCCCCTACGAGCAGTACTTC. This encodes CASSLDGVPYEQYF.

Remarks on this clone: The junction departs from germline at one end; a sequencing error may be responsible. The chain links TRBV6-1 to TRBJ2-7; no firm D call. Germline CDR1 is MNHNS and CDR2 is SASEGT. This CDR3 is 11 amino acids long. The CDR3 DNA sequence: TGTACCAGCCACTCTGTCGGGGAGCAGTACTTC. This gives the protein CTSHSVGEQYF.

With regard to this clone: Other DNA sequences in this specimen translate into the identical CDR3. The chain carries TRBV27 and TRBJ1-5; maybe TRBD1 (5 bases). Between the trimmed V and J ends, which lost 5 bases and 5 bases, there was a span of 10 bases. The germline gives CDR1 MNHEY, CDR2 SMNVEV (reference sequence). CDR3 length: 13 residues. The CDR3 protein is CASSLLGDQPQHF. CDR3 sequence (DNA): TGTGCCAGCAGTCTCCTGGGGGATCAGCCCCAGCATTTT.